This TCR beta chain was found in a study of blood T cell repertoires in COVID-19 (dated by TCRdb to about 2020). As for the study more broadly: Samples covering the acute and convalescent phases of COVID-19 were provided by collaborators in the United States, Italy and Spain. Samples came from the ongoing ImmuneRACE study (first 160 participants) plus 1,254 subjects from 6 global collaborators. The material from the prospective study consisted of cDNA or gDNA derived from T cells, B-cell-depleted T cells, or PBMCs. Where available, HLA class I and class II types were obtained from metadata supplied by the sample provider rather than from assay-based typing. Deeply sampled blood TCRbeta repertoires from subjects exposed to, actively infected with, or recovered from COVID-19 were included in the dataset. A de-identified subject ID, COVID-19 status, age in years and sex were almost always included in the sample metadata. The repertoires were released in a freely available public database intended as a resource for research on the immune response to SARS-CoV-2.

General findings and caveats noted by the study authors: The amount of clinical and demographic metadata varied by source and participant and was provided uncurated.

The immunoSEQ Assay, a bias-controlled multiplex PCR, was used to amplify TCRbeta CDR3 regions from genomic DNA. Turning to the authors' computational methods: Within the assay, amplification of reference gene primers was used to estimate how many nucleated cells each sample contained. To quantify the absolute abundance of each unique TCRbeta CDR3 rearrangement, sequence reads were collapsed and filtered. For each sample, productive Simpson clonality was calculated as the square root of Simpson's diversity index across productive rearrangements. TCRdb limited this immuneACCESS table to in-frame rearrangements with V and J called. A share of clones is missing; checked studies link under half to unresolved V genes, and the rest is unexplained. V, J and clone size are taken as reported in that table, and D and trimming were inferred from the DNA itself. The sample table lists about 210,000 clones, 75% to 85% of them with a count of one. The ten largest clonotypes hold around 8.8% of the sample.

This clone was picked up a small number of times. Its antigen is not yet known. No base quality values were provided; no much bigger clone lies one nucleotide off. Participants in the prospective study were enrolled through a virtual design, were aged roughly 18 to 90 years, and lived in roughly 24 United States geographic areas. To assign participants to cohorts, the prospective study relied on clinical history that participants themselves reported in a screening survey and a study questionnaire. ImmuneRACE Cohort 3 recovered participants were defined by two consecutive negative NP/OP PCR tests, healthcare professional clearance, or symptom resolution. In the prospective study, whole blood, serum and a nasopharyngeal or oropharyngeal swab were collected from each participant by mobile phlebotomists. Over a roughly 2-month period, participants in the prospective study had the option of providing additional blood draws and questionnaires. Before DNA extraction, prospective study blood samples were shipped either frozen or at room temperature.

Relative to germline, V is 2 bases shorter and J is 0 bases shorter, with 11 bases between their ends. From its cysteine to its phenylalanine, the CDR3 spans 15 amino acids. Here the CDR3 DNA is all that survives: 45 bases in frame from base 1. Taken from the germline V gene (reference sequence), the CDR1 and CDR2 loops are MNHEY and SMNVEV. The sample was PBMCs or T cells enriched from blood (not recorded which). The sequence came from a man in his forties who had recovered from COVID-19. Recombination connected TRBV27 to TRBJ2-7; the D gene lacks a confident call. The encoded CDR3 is CASSLVGLSSYEQYF. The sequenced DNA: TGTGCCAGCAGTTTAGTGGGCCTGAGCTCCTACGAGCAGTACTTC.